What follows are 9 T cell receptor beta chains derived from one specimen sequenced in a study of T cell repertoires in cytomegalovirus infection. TCRdb analysed the reads with MiXCR anew, one entry per CDR3 protein. Of about 360,000 distinct CDR3 sequences in the sample, 15% to 20% were seen once. The sample comprised PBMCs. Receptors were obtained from a human donor in good health (CMV status not recorded). Some clones in this sample may be carry-over from other donors' samples.

The chain uses TRBV20-1 and TRBJ2-1; D may be TRBD1 (5 bases). The germline CDR1 and CDR2 sequences are DFQATT and SNEGSKA (reference sequence). Trimming pared 0 bases from V and 2 bases from J, leaving 11 bases between. This CDR3 has 15 amino acids. The CDR3 protein is CSARDVDSTYNEQFF. The CDR3 DNA follows: TGCAGTGCTAGAGATGTTGACAGTACCTACAATGAGCAGTTCTTC.

This clonotype came up many times. The rearrangement uses TRBV7-2 and TRBJ2-5, with a weak D call TRBD1 (6 bases). This CDR3 is built from 14 residues. V lost 3 bases and J lost 2, with 10 bases in between. The germline V gene has CDR1 SGHTA and CDR2 FQGNSA. CDR3 coding DNA: TGTGCCAGCAGCTTTCAGGGGTTTCAAGAGACCCAGTACTTC. This encodes CASSFQGFQETQYF.

This clonotype has a handful of counts. The CDR3, as DNA: TGTGCCACTACTGCAGGGGATTCCGCCTCCTACGAGCAGTACTTC. Translation gives CATTAGDSASYEQYF. J is TRBJ2-7 and V is TRBV10-3, with D possibly matching TRBD1 (6 bases). This CDR3 is built from 15 residues. The V gene's germline CDR1 is ENHRY and CDR2 SYGVKD. Trimming pared 10 bases from V and 0 bases from J, leaving 19 bases between.

This clonotype was observed a handful of times. The chain couples TRBV2 to TRBJ2-1, with 7 bases lining up with TRBD2. Per the germline V gene, CDR1 is SNHLY and CDR2 is FYNNEI. The CDR3 consists of 15 residues. V lost 9 bases to trimming and J lost 3 bases; unmatched junction nucleotides: 11. The CDR3 loop is CASLLEAGNYNEQFF. The CDR3 nucleotides read TGTGCCAGTCTCCTTGAAGCGGGAAACTACAATGAGCAGTTCTTC.

The CDR3 nucleotides read TGCAGTGCTAGAGATCCGGGACTTCTAGCCAAAAACATTCAGTACTTC. The encoded protein is CSARDPGLLAKNIQYF. The rearrangement links TRBV20-1 to TRBJ2-4, with D tentatively TRBD2 (6 bases). The V and J ends lost 0 bases and 0 bases respectively, with 12 bases between them. Germline loops: CDR1 DFQATT, CDR2 SNEGSKA (reference sequence). The CDR3 totals 16 residues.

This chain joins TRBV7-2 and TRBJ2-3, with TRBD2 matching over 13 bases. V shed 5 bases and J 5 bases; nucleotides not matched to a gene: 7. Germline V gene sequence: CDR1 SGHTA, CDR2 FQGNSA. The CDR3 consists of 16 residues. The CDR3 DNA is TGTGCCAGCAGCGATCGACTAGCGGGAGGAATAGATACGCAGTATTTT. It is translated as CASSDRLAGGIDTQYF.

In this sample, this clonotype turned up a few times. V is TRBV6-2 or TRBV6-3 and J is TRBJ2-7; the D is unclear. Trimming cost V 6 bases and J 3 bases, with 18 bases left between them. Germline V gene data show CDR1 as MNHEY and CDR2 as SVGEGT. The CDR3 loop spans 15 amino acids. The CDR3 DNA is TGTGCCAGCAGCCGAGGATCCTTGATTCGCTACGAGCAGTACTTC. Its protein is CASSRGSLIRYEQYF.

This clonotype was seen more than once but under ten times. This chain links TRBV2 with TRBJ1-5; 8 nucleotides line up with TRBD1. CDR3 length: 14 amino acids. The junction had 5 bases not matched to a gene; V was cut back by 3 bases and J by 7 bases. The V gene's germline CDR1 is SNHLY and CDR2 FYNNEI. CDR3 amino acids: CASSDRTGKQPQHF. CDR3 nucleotides: TGTGCCAGCAGTGATCGGACAGGGAAACAGCCCCAGCATTTT.

CDR3 DNA: TGTGCCAGCCGAGGTAGCTCTGGGGCCAACGTCCTGACTTTC. Protein sequence: CASRGSSGANVLTF. The rearrangement joins TRBV12-3 or TRBV12-4 to TRBJ2-6; no firm D call. The V end was cut by 8 bases, the J end by 0 bases, with 8 bases between. The CDR3 totals 14 residues.